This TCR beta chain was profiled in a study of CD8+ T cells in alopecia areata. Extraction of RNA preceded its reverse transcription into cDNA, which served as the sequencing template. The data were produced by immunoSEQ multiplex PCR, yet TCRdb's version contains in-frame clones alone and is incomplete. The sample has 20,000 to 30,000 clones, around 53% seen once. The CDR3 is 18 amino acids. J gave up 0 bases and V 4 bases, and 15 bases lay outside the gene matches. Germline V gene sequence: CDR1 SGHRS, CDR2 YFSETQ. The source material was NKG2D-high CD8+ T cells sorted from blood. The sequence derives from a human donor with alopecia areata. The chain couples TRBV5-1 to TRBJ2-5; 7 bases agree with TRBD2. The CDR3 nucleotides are TGCGCCAGCAGCCCCTACCCGGCGGGGGACCCGTACCAAGAGACCCAGTACTTC. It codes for CASSPYPAGDPYQETQYF.